This TCR beta chain derives from a study of human T cells and chemical hapten exposure. At the level of the study: Patients had diphenylcyclopropenone applied to the scalp weekly throughout the approximately 26-week study. Study-wide results and limits: The number of TCRs above 1 in 1000 frequency did not change after DPC sensitization.

This clonotype was counted ten times or more. The antigen is undetermined. Trimming removed 6 bases from V and 3 bases from J; junction bases left unmatched: 9. This CDR3 comprises 16 residues. In germline, CDR1 is LNHDA, CDR2 SQIVND (reference sequence). The time point denotes: patch test 1, 2 weeks after DPC sensitization. Indicated treatment: therapeutic diphenylcyclopropenone sensitization with weekly scalp DPC. TCRdb analysed the RACE reads with MiXCR anew, one entry per CDR3 protein. The sample shows tens of thousands of distinct CDR3 sequences, 10% of them seen only once. The TCR comes from a man between 35 and 55 years old with alopecia areata. Some clones in this sample may be carry-over from other donors' samples. Material: whole blood, obtained in connection with sensitization to the hapten diphenylcyclopropenone (DPC). The V and J genes are TRBV19 and TRBJ1-5; 9 nucleotides line up with TRBD1. CDR3 protein: CASSQGGTGLNQPQHF. Here the CDR3 DNA reads TGTGCCAGTAGCCAGGGAGGGACAGGGCTCAATCAGCCCCAGCATTTT. Together with reference TRBV19 and TRBJ1-5, the CDR3 gives the full variable domain: DGGITQSPKYLFRKEGQNVTLSCEQNLNHDAMYWYRQDPGQGLRLIYYSQIVNDFQKGDIAEGYSVSREKKESFPLTVTSAQKNPTAFYLCASSQGGTGLNQPQHFGDGTRLSIL.